These 3 T cell receptor beta chains originate from one sample sequenced in a study of cytomegalovirus exposure and HLA in healthy donors. PCR primers comprised 60 Vbeta and 13 Jbeta primers. Data came from immunoSEQ multiplex PCR; TCRdb stores just in-frame clones and leaves some out. The sample carries about 110,000 clones, over 70% recorded once. The sequencing input was PBMCs. These receptors all stem from a man under 40 in good health and CMV-seronegative.

The genes are TRBV28 and TRBJ1-2; D is uncertain. Looked up from germline, CDR1 is MDHEN and CDR2 is SYDVKM. The CDR3 length is 13 residues. V was pared by 3 bases and J by 2 bases, with 7 bases between. The CDR3, as DNA: TGTGCCAGCAGTTTGACACAGAACTATGGCTACACCTTC. Its protein product is CASSLTQNYGYTF.

This clone was recorded a few times. J is TRBJ2-1 and V is TRBV2; a possible D gene is TRBD2 (5 bases). The CDR3 extends over 13 amino acids. Trimming pared 6 bases from V and 6 bases from J, leaving 12 bases between. CDR1 is SNHLY, CDR2 FYNNEI, per germline. The CDR3: CASSVTRANEQFF. The CDR3 bases are TGTGCCAGCAGCGTTACTAGAGCCAATGAGCAGTTCTTC. The whole variable domain, remainder taken from reference TRBV2 and TRBJ2-1, is EPEVTQTPSHQVTQMGQEVILRCVPISNHLYFYWYRQILGQKVEFLVSFYNNEISEKSEIFDDQFSVERPDGSNFTLKIRSTKLEDSAMYFCASSVTRANEQFFGPGTRLTVL.

This chain joins TRBV6-5 and TRBJ2-5; 7 bases line up with TRBD1. Germline lookup yields CDR1 MNHEY and CDR2 SVGAGI. V shed 7 bases and J 7 bases; nucleotides not matched to a gene: 12. The CDR3 consists of 14 residues. The chain's CDR3 is CASTLDRAQGTQYF. DNA of the CDR3: TGTGCCAGCACCCTCGACAGGGCTCAGGGGACCCAGTACTTC.